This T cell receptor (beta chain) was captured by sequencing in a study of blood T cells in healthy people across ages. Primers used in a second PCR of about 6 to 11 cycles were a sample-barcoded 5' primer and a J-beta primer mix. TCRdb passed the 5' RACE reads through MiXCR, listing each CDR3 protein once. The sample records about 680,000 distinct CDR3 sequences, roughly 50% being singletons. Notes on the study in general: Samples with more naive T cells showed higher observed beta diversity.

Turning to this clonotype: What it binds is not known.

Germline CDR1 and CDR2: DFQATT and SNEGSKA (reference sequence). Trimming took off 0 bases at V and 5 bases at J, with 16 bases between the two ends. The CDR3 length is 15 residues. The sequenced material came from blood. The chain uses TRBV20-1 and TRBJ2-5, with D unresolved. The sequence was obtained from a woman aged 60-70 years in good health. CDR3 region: CSARDLGNSGETQYF. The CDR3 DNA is TGCAGTGCTAGAGATTTAGGGAATTCCGGGGAGACCCAGTACTTC.